This T cell receptor (beta chain) was captured by sequencing in a study of T cell changes during pregnancy in multiple sclerosis. This clone was counted once. Only in-frame clones appear in the TCRdb table, and some are missing; sequencing was by immunoSEQ multiplex PCR. The repertoire holds about 77,000 clones, with about nine tenths as singletons. Germline-derived CDR1 and CDR2 are MNHEY and SMNVEV (reference sequence). Losses at the gene ends were 3 bases for V and 7 bases for J; bases not matched to a gene: 8. The CDR3 is made up of 14 amino acids. The input for sequencing was peripheral blood, taken before pregnancy. The chain has TRBV27 and TRBJ1-2; 7 bases line up with TRBD1. The TCR sequence derives from a female donor with multiple sclerosis, enrolled in a pregnancy study. The CDR3 nucleotides are TGTGCCAGCAGTTTTGACAGGGTAACGAGTGGCTACACCTTC. It specifies CASSFDRVTSGYTF.